This T cell receptor beta chain was recovered during a study of blood T cell repertoires in COVID-19. Study in general: The United States, Italy and Spain provided the acute and convalescent COVID-19 samples. Nucleic acid was either cDNA or gDNA, and it came from T cells, B-cell-depleted T cells, or PBMCs.

Authors' processing steps: Using reference gene primer amplification, nucleated cell counts were estimated. Produced via immunoSEQ multiplex PCR; TCRdb's table is partial and in-frame only. V, J and clone size reflect that table, while D and trimming were determined from the DNA. The sample consists of 170,000 or so clones, 80% to 90% of them appearing once. The CDR3 runs 16 residues. The V end lost 4 bases, the J end lost 4 bases, and 17 bases lay between the germline ends. The germline V gene encodes CDR1 LGHNA and CDR2 YSLEER. The clonotype originates from a woman under 30 who had recovered from COVID-19. The rearrangement joins TRBV4-3 to TRBJ1-3; unclear D gene. The sample consisted of peripheral blood. The CDR3 here is CASSPDLTGRGNTIYF. For the CDR3, the DNA is TGCGCCAGCAGCCCCGATCTAACCGGGAGAGGAAACACCATATATTTT.